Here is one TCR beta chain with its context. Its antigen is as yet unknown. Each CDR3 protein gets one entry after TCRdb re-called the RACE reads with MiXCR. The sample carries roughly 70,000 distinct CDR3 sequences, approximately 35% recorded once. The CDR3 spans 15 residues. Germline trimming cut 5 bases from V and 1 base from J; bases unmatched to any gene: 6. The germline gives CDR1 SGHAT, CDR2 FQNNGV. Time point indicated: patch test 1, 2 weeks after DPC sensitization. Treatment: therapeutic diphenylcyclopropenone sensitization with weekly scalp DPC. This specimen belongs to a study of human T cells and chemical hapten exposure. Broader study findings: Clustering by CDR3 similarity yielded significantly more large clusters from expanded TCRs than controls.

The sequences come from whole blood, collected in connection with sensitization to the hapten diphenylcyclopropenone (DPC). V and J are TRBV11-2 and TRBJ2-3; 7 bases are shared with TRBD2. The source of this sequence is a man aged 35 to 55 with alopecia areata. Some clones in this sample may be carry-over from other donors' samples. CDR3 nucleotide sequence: TGTGCCAGCAGCCGACCGCGGGAGCGCACAGATACGCAGTATTTT. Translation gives CASSRPRERTDTQYF.